The TCR beta chain described here comes from a study of blood T cell repertoires in COVID-19. About the research overall: In each case, the material was cDNA or gDNA derived from T cells, B-cell-depleted T cells, or PBMCs.

Assignments of participants to cohorts depended upon their own reported clinical history. Trimming stripped 3 bases from V and 0 bases from J, with 18 bases between. The CDR3 spans 18 residues. The V gene's germline CDR1 is MDHEN and CDR2 SYDVKM. The table came from immunoSEQ multiplex PCR; TCRdb's copy has only in-frame clones and leaves some out. The data contain under 200,000 clones, approximately 86% of them seen just once; the ten biggest clones take up 20% to 25%. The sequence derives from a woman in her forties in a cohort exposed to, infected with or recovered from COVID-19 (not recorded which). The sample taken for sequencing was PBMCs or T cells enriched from blood (not recorded which). This rearrangement joins TRBV28 to TRBJ1-5, with TRBD1 as a possible D gene (6 bases). CDR3 DNA: TGTGCCAGCAGTTTTTACCGGGACACCGAGTATAGCAATCAGCCCCAGCATTTT. This codes for CASSFYRDTEYSNQPQHF.